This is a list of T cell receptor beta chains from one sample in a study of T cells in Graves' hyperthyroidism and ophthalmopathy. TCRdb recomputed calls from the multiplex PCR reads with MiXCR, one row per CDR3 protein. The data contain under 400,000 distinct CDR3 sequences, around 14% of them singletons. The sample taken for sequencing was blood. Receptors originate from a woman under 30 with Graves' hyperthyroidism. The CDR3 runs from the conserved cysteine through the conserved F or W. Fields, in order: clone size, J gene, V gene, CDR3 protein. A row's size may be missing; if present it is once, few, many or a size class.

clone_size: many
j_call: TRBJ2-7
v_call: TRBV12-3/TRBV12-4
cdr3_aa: CASSLGRGVPYEQYF

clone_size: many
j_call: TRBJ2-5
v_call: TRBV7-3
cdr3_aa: CASSLEGTSFQETQYF

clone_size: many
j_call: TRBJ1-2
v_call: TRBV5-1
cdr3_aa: CASSLGQQNNYGYTF

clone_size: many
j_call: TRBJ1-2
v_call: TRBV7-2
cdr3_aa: CASSLVDTARGYTF

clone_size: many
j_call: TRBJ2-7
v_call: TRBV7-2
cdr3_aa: CASSLALQGSSYEQYF

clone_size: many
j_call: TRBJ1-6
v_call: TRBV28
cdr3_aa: CASSRPGQWVSPLHF

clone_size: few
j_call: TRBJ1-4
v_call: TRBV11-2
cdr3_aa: CASSPTGVSEKLFF

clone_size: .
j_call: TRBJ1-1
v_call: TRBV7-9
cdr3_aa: CASTVVSEAFF

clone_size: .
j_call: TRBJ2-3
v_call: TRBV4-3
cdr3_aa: CASSQDFQGGTDTQYF

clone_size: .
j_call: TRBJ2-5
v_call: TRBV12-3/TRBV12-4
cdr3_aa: CASSPGGLAGRETQYF

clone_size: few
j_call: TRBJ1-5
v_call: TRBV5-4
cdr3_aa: CASSLGGPGSNQPQHF

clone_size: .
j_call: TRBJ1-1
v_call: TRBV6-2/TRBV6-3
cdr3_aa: CASTSGQDDTEAFF

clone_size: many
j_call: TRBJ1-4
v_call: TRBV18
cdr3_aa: CASSPIRGQGEKLFF

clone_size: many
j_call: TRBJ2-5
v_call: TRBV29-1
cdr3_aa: CSVYGQLRIAGKGETQYF

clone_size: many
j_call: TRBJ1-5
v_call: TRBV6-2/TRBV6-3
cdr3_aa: CASTWGARDITGEQPQHF

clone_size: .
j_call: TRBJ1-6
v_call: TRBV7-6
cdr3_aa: CASSPRQSSYNSPLHF

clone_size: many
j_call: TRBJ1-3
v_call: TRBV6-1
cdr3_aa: CASLQYTGYSLGNTIYF

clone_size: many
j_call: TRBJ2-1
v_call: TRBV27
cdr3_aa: CASSLIRQGKEFF

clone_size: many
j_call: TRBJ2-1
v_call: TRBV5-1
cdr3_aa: CASSFPGGSYNEQFF

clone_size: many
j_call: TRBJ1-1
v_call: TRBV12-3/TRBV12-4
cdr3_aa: CASRQGRELNTEAFF

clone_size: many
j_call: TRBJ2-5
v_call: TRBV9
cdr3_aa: CASSVGSGDQYF

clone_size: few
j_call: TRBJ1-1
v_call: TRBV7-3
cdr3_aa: CASSLNVNTEAFF

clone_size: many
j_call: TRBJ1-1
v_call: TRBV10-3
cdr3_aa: CAISVQGAVEAFF

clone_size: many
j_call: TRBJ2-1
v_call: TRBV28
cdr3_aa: CASSLGTSGGGRDYNEQFF

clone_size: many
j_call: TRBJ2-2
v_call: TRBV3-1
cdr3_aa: CASSQDPSGQGNTGELFF

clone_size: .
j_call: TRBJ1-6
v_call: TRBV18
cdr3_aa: CASSPQGEGSPLHF